A single sample gave rise to the 30 T cell receptor beta chains below, sequenced in a study of early T cells in non-severe SARS-CoV-2 infection. MiXCR, applied by TCRdb to the 5' RACE reads, yields one record per CDR3 protein. The sample includes tens of thousands of distinct CDR3 sequences, around 11% of them seen just once. The source was whole blood, collected at baseline. Source of these receptors: an adult who was a healthcare worker with PCR-confirmed SARS-CoV-2 infection or an uninfected control (not recorded which).

This clonotype has only a few counts. The rearrangement joins TRBV2 to TRBJ2-2; 7 positions match TRBD1. The J segment lost 9 bases and the V segment lost 5 bases, leaving 3 bases of the junction unmatched. Germline CDR1 SNHLY, CDR2 FYNNEI. The CDR3 runs 12 residues. The CDR3 loop is CASSTTGRELFF. In nucleotides, the CDR3 is TGTGCCAGCAGTACGACAGGGCGGGAGCTGTTTTTT. Filled out from reference TRBV2 and TRBJ2-2, the complete variable domain reads EPEVTQTPSHQVTQMGQEVILRCVPISNHLYFYWYRQILGQKVEFLVSFYNNEISEKSEIFDDQFSVERPDGSNFTLKIRSTKLEDSAMYFCASSTTGRELFFGEGSRLTVL.

This clonotype was counted ten times or more. The chain couples TRBV18 to TRBJ2-3; D not resolved. The length of the CDR3 is 14 residues. Germline V gene lookup returns CDR1 KGHSH and CDR2 LQKENI. Trimming stripped 3 bases from V and 8 bases from J, with 15 bases between. The CDR3 here is CASSPPNQQSTQYF. CDR3 DNA: TGTGCCAGCTCACCCCCGAACCAACAGAGTACGCAGTATTTT.

The chain couples TRBV11-3 to TRBJ2-7; maybe TRBD1 (5 bases). Trimming shortened V by 6 bases and J by 2 bases, and 17 bases separated the two germline ends. The CDR3 runs to 15 residues. Germline-derived CDR1 and CDR2 are SGHNT and YENEEA. This CDR3 is CASRITGTMPYEQYF. The DNA for the CDR3 is TGTGCCAGCAGGATAACAGGAACGATGCCCTACGAGCAGTACTTC. The full variable domain, its missing parts supplied by reference TRBV11-3 and TRBJ2-7, is EAGVVQSPRYKIIEKKQPVAFWCNPISGHNTLYWYLQNLGQGPELLIRYENEEAVDDSQLPKDRFSAERLKGVDSTLKIQPAELGDSAVYLCASRITGTMPYEQYFGPGTRLTVT.

This clonotype occurred a few times. The V and J genes are TRBV7-6 and TRBJ1-3; no reliable D call. Trimming pared 5 bases from V and 4 bases from J, leaving 21 bases between. The CDR3 is made up of 17 amino acids. Germline CDR1 and CDR2: SGHVS and FNYEAQ. The CDR3 here is CASSPVRGQVAGNTIYF. The CDR3 bases are TGTGCCAGCAGCCCCGTTCGAGGGCAGGTGGCAGGAAACACCATATATTTT.

This clonotype appeared many times. Written as DNA, the CDR3 is TGTGCCAGCAGTTTGACAACGAACACTGAAGCTTTCTTT. Its protein is CASSLTTNTEAFF. The rearrangement joins TRBV12-3 or TRBV12-4 to TRBJ1-1, with D unclear. The CDR3 spans 13 residues. V lost 3 bases to trimming and J lost 1 base, with 6 bases between them.

This clonotype has a count of ten or more. This rearrangement joins TRBV20-1 to TRBJ2-3; D unclear. V was trimmed by 1 base and J by 2 bases, leaving 22 bases between them. Germline CDR1 reads DFQATT; CDR2 reads SNEGSKA (reference sequence). The CDR3 contains 18 residues. The CDR3 region has the DNA TGCAGTGCTAGAGGGAAAACCTCGCCCCGAGTGATCACAGATACGCAGTATTTT. It is translated as CSARGKTSPRVITDTQYF.

The V and J genes are TRBV3-1 and TRBJ1-1; tentative D call: TRBD1 (5 bases). CDR3 length: 19 amino acids. The germline CDR1 and CDR2 sequences are LGHDT and YNNKEL (reference sequence). V was shortened by 1 base and J by 0 bases, with 21 bases between the two germline ends. This CDR3 reads CASSQVATEGTSMNTEAFF. As DNA, the CDR3 is TGTGCCAGCAGCCAAGTCGCGACCGAGGGGACGAGTATGAACACTGAAGCTTTCTTT.

This clonotype was counted many times. This chain's CDR3 is CSAPTVSDWSTDTQYF. In DNA form, the CDR3 reads TGCAGTGCTCCTACTGTGAGCGACTGGAGCACAGATACGCAGTATTTT. The V gene is TRBV20-1, the J gene TRBJ2-3; D remains ambiguous. CDR1 and CDR2 from the germline V gene are DFQATT and SNEGSKA (reference sequence). V was pared by 5 bases and J by 0 bases, with 18 bases between. The CDR3 is 16 residues long.

In its sample, this clonotype was seen many times. Germline and junction disagree at one end, which may indicate a read error. The CDR3 reads CASSSGLAGISSYNEQFF. The DNA for the CDR3 is TGTGCTAGCAGCTCCGGACTAGCGGGGATCAGCTCCTACAATGAGCAGTTCTTC. The chain links TRBV7-7 to TRBJ2-1; TRBD2 matches 12 bases. Looked up from germline, CDR1 is SSHAT and CDR2 is FNYEAQ (reference sequence). This CDR3 is 18 amino acids long.

This clonotype was seen only a few times. DNA for the CDR3: TGTGCCAGTAGTACCAGGGACACCGGGGAGCTGTTTTTT. It is translated as CASSTRDTGELFF. The genes are TRBV19 and TRBJ2-2; possible D gene TRBD1, 5 bases. Trimming stripped 4 bases from V and 3 bases from J, with 6 bases between. Per germline, CDR1 LNHDA and CDR2 SQIVND (reference sequence). The CDR3 length is 13 residues.

V and J are TRBV10-3 and TRBJ1-1, with D possibly matching TRBD1 (6 bases). The CDR3 length is 17 residues. Germline V gives CDR1 ENHRY, CDR2 SYGVKD. Trimming cost V 3 bases and J 8 bases, with 25 bases left between them. The CDR3: CAISDLGQRKRAVEAFF. The CDR3 DNA follows: TGTGCCATCAGTGATCTAGGACAGAGAAAAAGGGCCGTAGAAGCTTTCTTT.

The chain combines TRBV5-1 with TRBJ2-1, with 9 nucleotides matching TRBD2. CDR3 length equals 16 residues. Germline CDR1 and CDR2: SGHRS and YFSETQ. The ends lost 4 bases at V and 4 bases at J; junction bases unmatched: 9. The CDR3 DNA is TGCGCCAGCAGCCCTTCCCTAGCGGGGCCATACAATGAGCAGTTCTTC. As protein: CASSPSLAGPYNEQFF. Together with reference TRBV5-1 and TRBJ2-1, the CDR3 gives the full variable domain: KAGVTQTPRYLIKTRGQQVTLSCSPISGHRSVSWYQQTPGQGLQFLFEYFSETQRNKGNFPGRFSGRQFSNSRSEMNVSTLELGDSALYLCASSPSLAGPYNEQFFGPGTRLTVL.

This clonotype was seen only a few times. The rearrangement uses TRBV5-1 and TRBJ2-2; weak D call: TRBD2 (6 bases). The CDR3 is 16 residues long. Germline-derived CDR1 and CDR2 are SGHRS and YFSETQ. Trimming took off 1 base at V and 6 bases at J, with 16 bases between the two ends. The CDR3 nucleotides read TGCGCCAGCAGCTTGCCCACCGCCGGAGGGGCCGGGGAGCTGTTTTTT. Amino acid sequence: CASSLPTAGGAGELFF.

This clonotype was seen more than once but under ten times. The rearrangement joins TRBV13 to TRBJ2-3, with a tentative D call TRBD2 (6 bases). CDR3 length: 15 residues. The germline CDR1 and CDR2 sequences are PRHDT and FYEKMQ (reference sequence). V was clipped by 2 bases and J by 1 base, with 10 bases between them. The CDR3 bases are TGTGCCAGCAGCTTATGGGCTAGCGGCACAGATACGCAGTATTTT. Protein: CASSLWASGTDTQYF.

V usage is TRBV11-2 and J usage is TRBJ2-5; the D is unclear. Germline CDR1 SGHAT, CDR2 FQNNGV. There are 15 residues in the CDR3. V lost 2 bases and J lost 3, with 13 bases in between. DNA of the CDR3: TGTGCCAGCAGCTTATTGACCAATTTGAAAGAGACCCAGTACTTC. It translates to CASSLLTNLKETQYF.

Comment on this clonotype: A much larger clonotype is one base distant, so this may be a read error. The chain is built from TRBV6-5 and TRBJ2-7; 8 nucleotides agree with TRBD2. Trimming at V came to 6 bases and at J to 4 bases, leaving 11 bases not matched to a gene. CDR3 length: 15 amino acids. CDR1 is MNHEY, CDR2 SVGAGI, per germline. For the CDR3, the DNA is TGTGCCAGCAGCACCGGACTAGCAAGTCAATACGAGCAGTACTTC. This encodes CASSTGLASQYEQYF.

This clonotype was counted a few times. The chain carries TRBV20-1 and TRBJ2-1; 7 bases are shared with TRBD1. CDR3 size: 14 residues. The V and J ends lost 3 bases and 5 bases, in that order; junction bases with no gene match: 7. Germline lookup yields CDR1 DFQATT and CDR2 SNEGSKA (reference sequence). The CDR3, as DNA: TGCAGTGCTAGGTCCGGACAGGTAAACAATGAGCAGTTCTTC. Translation: CSARSGQVNNEQFF.

A few counts support this clonotype. The chain uses TRBV6-2 or TRBV6-3 and TRBJ2-5; D not resolved. This CDR3 has 12 amino acids. The germline V gene encodes CDR1 MNHEY and CDR2 SVGEGT. V shed 2 bases and J shed 7 bases, with 8 bases lying between them. CDR3 amino acids: CASSYPRPTQYF. The CDR3 DNA reads TGTGCCAGCAGTTACCCTAGACCGACCCAGTACTTC.

This chain uses TRBV20-1 with TRBJ2-7; D ambiguous. The CDR3 has 13 amino acids. V shed 1 base and J shed 2 bases, with 9 bases lying between them. The germline CDR1 and CDR2 sequences are DFQATT and SNEGSKA (reference sequence). CDR3 residues: CSARVPRTYEQYF. The CDR3 bases are TGCAGTGCTAGAGTCCCCAGAACCTACGAGCAGTACTTC.

This clonotype came up many times. The chain employs TRBV6-1 and TRBJ2-1; possibly TRBD1 or TRBD2 for D (5 bases each). The CDR3 spans 13 residues. V shed 6 bases and J shed 9 bases, with 15 bases lying between them. Germline CDR1 reads MNHNS; CDR2 reads SASEGT. CDR3: CASSPLRGGEQFF. CDR3 sequence (DNA): TGTGCCAGCAGCCCCTTGCGTGGGGGTGAGCAGTTCTTC.

This clonotype was detected ten times or more. The chain combines TRBV20-1 with TRBJ1-1; TRBD1 aligns across 8 bases. V shed 3 bases, J shed 5 bases, and the junction held 5 bases outside the gene matches. Germline V lookup: CDR1 DFQATT, CDR2 SNEGSKA (reference sequence). The CDR3 has 13 amino acids. CDR3: CSARLDRGTEAFF. In DNA form, the CDR3 reads TGCAGTGCTAGGCTCGACAGGGGAACTGAAGCTTTCTTT.

This clonotype has more than one count but fewer than ten. The rearrangement uses TRBV2 and TRBJ2-5; D possibly corresponds to TRBD2 (5 bases). V was shortened by 4 bases and J by 7 bases, with 16 bases between the two germline ends. Germline CDR1 SNHLY, CDR2 FYNNEI. There are 14 residues in the CDR3. The CDR3 protein is CASSAPILVPTQYF. DNA for the CDR3: TGTGCCAGCAGTGCCCCTATACTAGTACCGACCCAGTACTTC.

The genes are TRBV9 and TRBJ2-7; 8 bases are shared with TRBD1. Germline CDR1 SGDLS, CDR2 YYNGEE. CDR3 length equals 14 residues. The V gene end was trimmed by 4 bases and the J gene end by 0 bases; junction bases not matched to a gene: 3. CDR3 sequence: CASSWDRSSYEQYF. The CDR3 bases are TGTGCCAGCAGCTGGGACAGGAGCTCCTACGAGCAGTACTTC.

This clonotype was found a few times. This chain joins TRBV18 and TRBJ1-2, with 7 bases aligning to TRBD1. This CDR3 has 15 amino acids. CDR1 and CDR2 from the germline V gene are KGHSH and LQKENI. Trimming took 2 bases from V and 4 from J; bases not matched to a gene: 7. Here the CDR3 reads CASSPEQGSVYGYTF. The CDR3 DNA reads as TGTGCCAGCTCACCAGAACAGGGGAGCGTCTATGGCTACACCTTC.

This clonotype occurred many times. This chain connects TRBV20-1 to TRBJ2-1, with TRBD2 as a possible D gene (6 bases). Germline CDR1 and CDR2: DFQATT and SNEGSKA (reference sequence). The CDR3 extends over 15 amino acids. Trimming removed 2 bases from V and 0 bases from J, with 11 bases in between. The CDR3 region is CSARPGVSSYNEQFF. CDR3 DNA: TGCAGTGCTAGACCGGGGGTTAGCTCCTACAATGAGCAGTTCTTC.

The CDR3 spells CASGTPGLAEETQYF. The CDR3 DNA reads TGTGCCAGCGGAACTCCGGGACTAGCGGAGGAGACCCAGTACTTC. The gene calls are TRBV28 and TRBJ2-5; 11 nucleotides match TRBD2. Germline V gene lookup returns CDR1 MDHEN and CDR2 SYDVKM. This CDR3 comprises 15 residues. The V gene end was trimmed by 8 bases and the J gene end by 5 bases; junction bases not matched to a gene: 10.

This chain joins TRBV20-1 and TRBJ1-1; D may be TRBD1 (6 bases). V lost 4 bases to trimming and J lost 1 base, with 13 bases between them. The V gene's germline CDR1 is DFQATT and CDR2 SNEGSKA (reference sequence). The CDR3 is 14 residues long. The CDR3, as DNA: TGCAGTGCTACTCAGGACAGAGCGAACACTGAAGCTTTCTTT. This codes for CSATQDRANTEAFF.

In this sample, this clonotype turned up many times. The V gene is TRBV7-6, the J gene TRBJ2-5, with TRBD1 as a possible D gene (5 bases). The CDR3 length is 15 residues. Trimming removed 5 bases at V and 2 bases at J, with 15 bases between. CDR1 is SGHVS, CDR2 FNYEAQ, per germline. In nucleotides, the CDR3 is TGTGCCAGCAGCGGGGCAGCTCTCACACAAGAGACCCAGTACTTC. It specifies CASSGAALTQETQYF. The full variable domain, its missing parts supplied by reference TRBV7-6 and TRBJ2-5, is GAGVSQSPRYKVTKRGQDVALRCDPISGHVSLYWYRQALGQGPEFLTYFNYEAQQDKSGLPNDRFSAERPEGSISTLTIQRTEQRDSAMYRCASSGAALTQETQYFGPGTRLLVL.

The V gene is TRBV7-6, the J gene TRBJ1-6, with D maybe TRBD1 (5 bases). The CDR3 has 14 amino acids. The ends were cut back, 2 bases at V and 6 bases at J, with 8 bases in the middle. From germline, CDR1 is SGHVS and CDR2 FNYEAQ. The CDR3, as DNA: TGTGCCAGCAGCTTATTTGGGGGTAATTCACCCCTCCACTTT. This encodes CASSLFGGNSPLHF.

In its sample, this clonotype was seen a few times. The chain combines TRBV4-3 with TRBJ2-5; no definite D call. Deletions cut 0 bases from V and 4 bases from J, with 12 bases between. The CDR3 loop spans 15 amino acids. The V gene's germline CDR1 is LGHNA and CDR2 YSLEER. Here the CDR3 reads CASSQDFDPGETQYF. DNA of the CDR3: TGCGCCAGCAGCCAAGATTTTGACCCGGGAGAGACCCAGTACTTC.